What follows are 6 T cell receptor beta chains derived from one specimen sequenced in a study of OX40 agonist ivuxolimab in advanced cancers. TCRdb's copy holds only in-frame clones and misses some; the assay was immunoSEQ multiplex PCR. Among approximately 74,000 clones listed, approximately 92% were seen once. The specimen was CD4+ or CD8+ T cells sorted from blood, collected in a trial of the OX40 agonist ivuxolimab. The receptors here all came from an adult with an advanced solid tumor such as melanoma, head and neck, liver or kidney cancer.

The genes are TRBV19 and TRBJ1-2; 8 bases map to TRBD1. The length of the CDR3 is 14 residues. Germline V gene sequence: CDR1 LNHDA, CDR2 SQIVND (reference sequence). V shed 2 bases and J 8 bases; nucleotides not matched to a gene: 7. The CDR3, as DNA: TGTGCCAGTAGTATACTCAGGGGGCTAGTCGGCTACACCTTC. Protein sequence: CASSILRGLVGYTF.

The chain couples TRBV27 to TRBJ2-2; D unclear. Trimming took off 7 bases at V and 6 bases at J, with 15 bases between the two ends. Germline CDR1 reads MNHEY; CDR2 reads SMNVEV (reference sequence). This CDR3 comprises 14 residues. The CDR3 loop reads CASNPQRTAGELFF. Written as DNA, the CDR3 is TGTGCCAGCAACCCACAGCGAACCGCCGGGGAGCTGTTTTTT.

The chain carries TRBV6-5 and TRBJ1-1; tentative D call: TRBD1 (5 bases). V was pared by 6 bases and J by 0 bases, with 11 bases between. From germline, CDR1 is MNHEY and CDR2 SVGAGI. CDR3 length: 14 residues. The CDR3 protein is CASRPGRMNTEAFF. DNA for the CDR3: TGTGCCAGCAGACCGGGACGGATGAACACTGAAGCTTTCTTT.

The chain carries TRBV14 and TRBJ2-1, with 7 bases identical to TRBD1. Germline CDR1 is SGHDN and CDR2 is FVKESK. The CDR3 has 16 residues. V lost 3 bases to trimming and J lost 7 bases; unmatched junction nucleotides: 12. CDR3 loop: CASSHKGGRRSNEQFF. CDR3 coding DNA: TGTGCCAGCAGCCATAAAGGGGGCCGTCGATCGAATGAGCAGTTCTTC. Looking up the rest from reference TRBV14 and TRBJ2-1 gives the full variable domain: EAGVTQFPSHSVIEKGQTVTLRCDPISGHDNLYWYRRVMGKEIKFLLHFVKESKQDESGMPNNRFLAERTGGTYSTLKVQPAELEDSGVYFCASSHKGGRRSNEQFFGPGTRLTVL.

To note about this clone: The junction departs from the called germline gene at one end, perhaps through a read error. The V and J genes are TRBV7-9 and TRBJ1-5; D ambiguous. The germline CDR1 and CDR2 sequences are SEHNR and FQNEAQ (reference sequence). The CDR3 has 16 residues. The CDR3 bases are TGTGCCAGCAGCTTAGGGACCGGCTACCCAAATCAGTCCCAGCATTTT. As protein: CASSLGTGYPNQSQHF.

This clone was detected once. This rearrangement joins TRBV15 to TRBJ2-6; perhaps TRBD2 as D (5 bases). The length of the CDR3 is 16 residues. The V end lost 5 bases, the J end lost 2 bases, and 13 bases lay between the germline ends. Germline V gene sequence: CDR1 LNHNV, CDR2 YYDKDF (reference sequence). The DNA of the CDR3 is TGTGCCACCAGCCGCCGGAGGATCCCTGGGGCCAACGTCCTGACTTTC. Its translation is CATSRRRIPGANVLTF.